Below are 29 T cell receptor beta chains sequenced from a single sample in a study of CD8+ T cells in alopecia areata. cDNA reverse transcribed from extracted RNA served as the sequencing template. Sequenced by immunoSEQ multiplex PCR; TCRdb stores in-frame clones only, minus some. This table holds around 100,000 clones, about two thirds found once. The treatment is: oral pan-JAK inhibitor, 5-10 mg twice daily. Sequenced here: CD8+ T cells sorted from blood, sampled around week 42, from a patient treated with tofacitinib. The origin of the receptors is a human donor with alopecia areata.

The CDR3 DNA is TGCGCCAGCAACCCTAGCGGGGACAACACCGGGGAGCTGTTTTTT. Amino acids: CASNPSGDNTGELFF. This chain connects TRBV5-1 to TRBJ2-2; 9 bases are a match to TRBD2. Germline V gives CDR1 SGHRS, CDR2 YFSETQ. Unmatched junction bases numbered 5, after V lost 6 bases and J lost 2 bases. The CDR3 consists of 15 residues.

The V call is TRBV7-9, the J call TRBJ1-1; no clear D. Germline CDR1 SEHNR, CDR2 FQNEAQ (reference sequence). The CDR3 runs to 14 residues. V was cut by 5 bases and J by 3 bases, with 13 bases left in between. CDR3 sequence reads: CASSTAGGYTEAFF. CDR3 in DNA: TGTGCCAGCAGCACCGCGGGAGGGTACACTGAAGCTTTCTTT. The full variable domain, completed using reference TRBV7-9 and TRBJ1-1, is DTGVSQNPRHKITKRGQNVTFRCDPISEHNRLYWYRQTLGQGPEFLTYFQNEAQLEKSRLLSDRFSAERPKGSFSTLEIQRTEQGDSAMYLCASSTAGGYTEAFFGQGTRLTVV.

The chain combines TRBV7-9 with TRBJ2-1; D is ambiguous. The CDR3 runs 13 residues. V was trimmed by 1 base and J by 1 base, leaving 2 bases between them. Germline V gene sequence: CDR1 SEHNR, CDR2 FQNEAQ (reference sequence). The CDR3 region is CASSLGSYNEQFF. The CDR3 region has the DNA TGTGCCAGCAGCTTAGGGTCCTACAATGAGCAGTTCTTC.

In this sample, this clone turned up once. The chain employs TRBV7-2 and TRBJ2-3, with D hard to call. The CDR3 is made up of 12 amino acids. V dropped 6 bases and J dropped 12 bases, with 16 bases sitting between them. The germline V gene has CDR1 SGHTA and CDR2 FQGNSA. CDR3 region: CASSLSVSPQYF. CDR3 DNA sequence: TGTGCCAGCAGTTTAAGCGTTAGTCCCCAGTATTTT.

This clone was observed at least ten times. The rearrangement links TRBV7-2 to TRBJ2-1; TRBD1 might be the D (5 bases). CDR3 length equals 16 residues. V was clipped by 2 bases and J by 7 bases, with 18 bases between them. From germline, CDR1 is SGHTA and CDR2 FQGNSA. The DNA of the CDR3 is TGTGCCAGCAGCTTAAAGGTGGGCAGGACACGAAATGAGCAGTTCTTC. Amino acid sequence: CASSLKVGRTRNEQFF. Full variable domain (remainder filled in from reference TRBV7-2 and TRBJ2-1): GAGVSQSPSNKVTEKGKDVELRCDPISGHTALYWYRQSLGQGLEFLIYFQGNSAPDKSGLPSDRFSAERTGGSVSTLTIQRTQQEDSAVYLCASSLKVGRTRNEQFFGPGTRLTVL.

This clone was counted a single time. The chain recombines TRBV4-1 with TRBJ2-7; D not certain. This CDR3 comprises 12 residues. V shed 0 bases and J shed 5 bases, with 5 bases lying between them. The germline V gene has CDR1 MGHRA and CDR2 YSYEKL. The DNA of the CDR3 is TGCGCCAGCAGCCAAGACCCCCACGAGCAGTACTTC. This encodes CASSQDPHEQYF.

This chain joins TRBV29-1 and TRBJ2-7, with no clear D. The germline V and J ends were trimmed by 0 bases and 1 base, with 7 bases remaining between them. Looked up from germline, CDR1 is SQVTM and CDR2 is ANQGSEA. CDR3 length: 13 residues. The CDR3 reads CSVEEVSSYEQYF. In DNA, the CDR3 is TGCAGCGTTGAAGAGGTTTCGTCCTACGAGCAGTACTTC.

This clone has just one count. The CDR3 region has the DNA TGCGCCAGCATGGGTGGCAGGGGACAGCCCCAGCATTTT. Translation: CASMGGRGQPQHF. V is TRBV10-2 and J is TRBJ1-5, with a weak D call TRBD1 (6 bases). Trimming stripped 7 bases from V and 7 bases from J, with 14 bases between. Germline V lookup: CDR1 WSHSY, CDR2 SAAADI. The CDR3 runs to 13 residues.

This clone was counted only a few times. The rearrangement links TRBV29-1 to TRBJ1-1; maybe TRBD1 (5 bases). The germline V gene encodes CDR1 SQVTM and CDR2 ANQGSEA. Trimming took 3 bases from V and 7 from J, leaving 12 bases between them. CDR3 size: 12 residues. The CDR3 protein is CSVDGGFSEAFF. Here the CDR3 DNA reads TGCAGCGTTGATGGGGGATTCAGTGAAGCTTTCTTT.

In DNA, the CDR3 is TGCGCCAGCAGCCAAGATATGGACGAGCAAGACACAGATACGCAGTATTTT. It specifies CASSQDMDEQDTDTQYF. The rearrangement uses TRBV4-3 and TRBJ2-3, with unresolved D. The CDR3 has 17 residues. Trimming pared 0 bases from V and 2 bases from J, leaving 15 bases between. Germline V gene data show CDR1 as LGHNA and CDR2 as YSLEER.

The CDR3 sequence: CSVFGAGRAGELFF. The CDR3 DNA reads TGCAGCGTTTTCGGGGCAGGGCGGGCCGGGGAGCTGTTTTTT. The chain recombines TRBV29-1 with TRBJ2-2, with D perhaps matching TRBD1 or TRBD2 (5 bases each). V was cut by 5 bases and J by 6 bases, with 16 bases left in between. The germline V gene encodes CDR1 SQVTM and CDR2 ANQGSEA. The CDR3 is 14 residues long.

This clone appeared a few times. This chain connects TRBV29-1 to TRBJ2-7; D is unclear. V was trimmed by 5 bases and J by 3 bases, leaving 11 bases between them. The CDR3 consists of 12 residues. Germline values: CDR1 SQVTM, CDR2 ANQGSEA. CDR3 region: CSVRASSYEQYF. In DNA form, the CDR3 reads TGCAGCGTTAGGGCTTCTAGCTACGAGCAGTACTTC.

This chain uses TRBV15 with TRBJ1-1; TRBD1 matches 7 bases. V lost 7 bases and J lost 0; bases outside the gene matches: 5. The CDR3 is made up of 14 amino acids. CDR1 is LNHNV, CDR2 YYDKDF, per germline (reference sequence). The CDR3 reads CATTEQGMNTEAFF. Here the CDR3 DNA reads TGTGCCACCACCGAACAGGGGATGAACACTGAAGCTTTCTTT. Combining the CDR3 with reference TRBV15 and TRBJ1-1 gives the whole variable domain DAMVIQNPRYQVTQFGKPVTLSCSQTLNHNVMYWYQQKSSQAPKLLFHYYDKDFNNEADTPDNFQSRRPNTSFCFLDIRSPGLGDTAMYLCATTEQGMNTEAFFGQGTRLTVV.

In its sample, this clone was seen a few times. The rearrangement uses TRBV21-1 and TRBJ2-3; the table's TRBD2 call for D was not verified on the DNA. TRBV21-1 is a listed pseudogene. The CDR3 consists of 15 residues. CDR3 coding DNA: TGTGCCACCCTTACCGGGGGGACAAGCACAGATACGCAGTATTTT. Translating gives CATLTGGTSTDTQYF.

This chain uses TRBV7-6 with TRBJ2-2, with D possibly matching TRBD2 (5 bases). The CDR3 is 18 residues long. V dropped 5 bases and J dropped 0 bases, with 19 bases sitting between them. The germline V gene has CDR1 SGHVS and CDR2 FNYEAQ. DNA of the CDR3: TGTGCCAGCAGCCTAAGGAGATCGACCGGGGCGAACACCGGGGAGCTGTTTTTT. This encodes CASSLRRSTGANTGELFF.

The chain carries TRBV7-2 and TRBJ1-4, with D uncertain. Trimming shortened V by 1 base and J by 8 bases, and 14 bases separated the two germline ends. In germline, CDR1 is SGHTA, CDR2 FQGNSA. The CDR3 runs 15 residues. CDR3 protein: CASSLGENFREKLFF. CDR3 coding DNA: TGTGCCAGCAGCTTAGGAGAAAACTTTAGGGAAAAACTGTTTTTT.

The J gene is TRBJ2-6, the V gene TRBV10-3; D gene uncertain. V was clipped by 0 bases and J by 2 bases, with 8 bases between them. Germline-derived CDR1 and CDR2 are ENHRY and SYGVKD. The CDR3 runs 16 residues. The CDR3 sequence is CAISESEIAGANVLTF. In nucleotides, the CDR3 is TGTGCCATCAGTGAGTCCGAGATTGCTGGGGCCAACGTCCTGACTTTC.

This clone was detected once. The V call is TRBV27, the J call TRBJ1-2, with D maybe TRBD1 (6 bases). Trimming pared 7 bases from V and 1 base from J, leaving 16 bases between. Germline V gene sequence: CDR1 MNHEY, CDR2 SMNVEV (reference sequence). CDR3 length: 15 residues. CDR3 DNA sequence: TGTGCCAGCACTGAAGTAGCAGGGGATAACTATGGCTACACCTTC. Amino acid sequence: CASTEVAGDNYGYTF.

This clone has a single count. The chain employs TRBV5-1 and TRBJ2-1; TRBD1 matches 10 bases. The CDR3 has 15 residues. The J segment lost 6 bases and the V segment lost 4 bases, leaving 7 bases of the junction unmatched. Germline CDR1 is SGHRS and CDR2 is YFSETQ. In DNA, the CDR3 is TGCGCCAGCAGCCCAGCGGGACAGGGGATCAATGAGCAGTTCTTC. Protein: CASSPAGQGINEQFF.

J is TRBJ2-3 and V is TRBV2; TRBD1 aligns across 11 bases. The J segment lost 1 base and the V segment lost 7 bases, leaving 4 bases of the junction unmatched. CDR1 is SNHLY and CDR2 is FYNNEI in the germline V gene. The CDR3 is 15 residues long. The CDR3 DNA is TGTGCCAGCATAGGACAGGGGGCTCGCACAGATACGCAGTATTTT. Amino acid sequence: CASIGQGARTDTQYF.

The sample holds one count of this clone. V usage is TRBV5-1 and J usage is TRBJ2-7; 9 bases align to TRBD2. J was trimmed by 2 bases and V by 4 bases; bases with no gene match: 7. The CDR3 spans 15 residues. Germline loops: CDR1 SGHRS, CDR2 YFSETQ. The CDR3 is CASSLSGGSPYEQYF. DNA for the CDR3: TGCGCCAGCAGCCTGAGCGGGGGGTCCCCCTACGAGCAGTACTTC. Filled out from reference TRBV5-1 and TRBJ2-7, the complete variable domain reads KAGVTQTPRYLIKTRGQQVTLSCSPISGHRSVSWYQQTPGQGLQFLFEYFSETQRNKGNFPGRFSGRQFSNSRSEMNVSTLELGDSALYLCASSLSGGSPYEQYFGPGTRLTVT.

This chain links TRBV25-1 with TRBJ2-7; 7 nucleotides agree with TRBD1. There are 17 residues in the CDR3. With 3 bases clipped from V and 1 base from J, the junction kept 12 bases outside the gene matches. The V gene's germline CDR1 is MGHDK and CDR2 SYGVNS. CDR3 bases: TGTGCCAGCAGTGACCACCCACAGGGGCCAGTATCCTACGAGCAGTACTTC. This translates into CASSDHPQGPVSYEQYF.

The chain is built from TRBV15 and TRBJ2-5; 10 nucleotides line up with TRBD2. There are 16 residues in the CDR3. J was trimmed by 4 bases and V by 5 bases; bases with no gene match: 10. From germline, CDR1 is LNHNV and CDR2 YYDKDF (reference sequence). The CDR3 region is CATSYTSGDYRETQYF. The CDR3 DNA follows: TGTGCCACCAGCTATACTAGCGGGGATTACCGAGAGACCCAGTACTTC.

This clone has more than one count but fewer than ten. Other DNA sequences in the sample encode the same CDR3. The chain has TRBV10-2 and TRBJ2-7, with no clear D. Per germline, CDR1 WSHSY and CDR2 SAAADI. The CDR3 is made up of 12 amino acids. V was pared by 5 bases and J by 0 bases, with 5 bases between. CDR3 loop: CASSPDSYEQYF. The CDR3 bases are TGCGCCAGCAGTCCGGACTCCTACGAGCAGTACTTC.

This clone was counted only a few times. The genes are TRBV29-1 and TRBJ1-2, with a weak D call TRBD1 (6 bases). Germline assignment: CDR1 SQVTM and CDR2 ANQGSEA. The CDR3 runs 15 residues. V was pared by 6 bases and J by 2 bases, with 19 bases between. CDR3 residues: CSVELAGQLNYGYTF. CDR3 DNA: TGCAGCGTCGAGCTTGCCGGACAGTTAAACTATGGCTACACCTTC.

The chain is built from TRBV9 and TRBJ1-2; possibly TRBD1 for D (5 bases). CDR3 length: 13 residues. The germline V gene has CDR1 SGDLS and CDR2 YYNGEE. V shed 4 bases and J shed 4 bases, with 11 bases lying between them. The CDR3 DNA follows: TGTGCCAGCAGCCCGACAGATTTCTATGGCTACACCTTC. This translates into CASSPTDFYGYTF.

V and J are TRBV11-2 and TRBJ2-2; perhaps D is TRBD1 or TRBD2 (5 bases each). CDR3 length: 16 amino acids. Germline loops: CDR1 SGHAT, CDR2 FQNNGV. Trimming took off 1 base at V and 6 bases at J, with 15 bases between the two ends. The CDR3 DNA is TGTGCCAGCAGCTTAGCGTTTGAGGGGTTTTCCGGGGAGCTGTTTTTT. Translation gives CASSLAFEGFSGELFF.

The chain links TRBV10-2 to TRBJ2-5; D possibly corresponds to TRBD1 (5 bases). Germline V gene lookup returns CDR1 WSHSY and CDR2 SAAADI. The V gene lost 5 bases and the J gene lost 2 bases, with 15 bases spanning the gap. CDR3 size: 15 residues. CDR3: CASSPVDRQQETQYF. The CDR3 region has the DNA TGCGCCAGCAGTCCCGTTGACAGACAACAAGAGACCCAGTACTTC.

This rearrangement joins TRBV9 to TRBJ1-1, with 10 bases aligning to TRBD1. The CDR3 contains 15 residues. Unmatched junction bases numbered 4, after V lost 4 bases and J lost 1 base. Germline V gene data show CDR1 as SGDLS and CDR2 as YYNGEE. Written as DNA, the CDR3 is TGTGCCAGCAGCCCGCGACAGGGGGCGAACACTGAAGCTTTCTTT. Amino acid sequence: CASSPRQGANTEAFF.